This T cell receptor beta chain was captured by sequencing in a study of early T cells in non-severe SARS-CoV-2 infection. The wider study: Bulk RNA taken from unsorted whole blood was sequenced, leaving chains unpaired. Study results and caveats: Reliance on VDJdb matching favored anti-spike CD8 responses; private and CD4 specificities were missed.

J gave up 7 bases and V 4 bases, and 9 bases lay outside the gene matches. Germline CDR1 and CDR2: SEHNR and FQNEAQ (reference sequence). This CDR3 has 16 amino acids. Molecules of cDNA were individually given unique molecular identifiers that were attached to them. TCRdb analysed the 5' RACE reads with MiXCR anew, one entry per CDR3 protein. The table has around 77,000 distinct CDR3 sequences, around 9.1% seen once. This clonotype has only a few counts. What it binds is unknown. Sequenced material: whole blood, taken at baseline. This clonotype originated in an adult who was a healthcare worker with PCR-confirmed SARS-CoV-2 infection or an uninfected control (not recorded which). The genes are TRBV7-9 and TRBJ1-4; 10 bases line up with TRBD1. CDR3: CASSWTSGTGVEKLFF. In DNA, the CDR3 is TGTGCCAGCAGCTGGACCTCCGGGACAGGGGTTGAAAAACTGTTTTTT. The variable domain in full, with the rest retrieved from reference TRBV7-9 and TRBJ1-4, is DTGVSQNPRHKITKRGQNVTFRCDPISEHNRLYWYRQTLGQGPEFLTYFQNEAQLEKSRLLSDRFSAERPKGSFSTLEIQRTEQGDSAMYLCASSWTSGTGVEKLFFGSGTQLSVL.